This TCR beta chain was captured in a study of resident and recirculating memory T cells in vitiligo (dated by TCRdb to between 2017 and 2018). Notes on the research overall: For TCR beta sequencing, each of a few stable vitiligo patients provided PBMCs and epidermis from shave biopsies taken at two lesional sites and two nonlesional sites. Without any cell sorting, samples were homogenized immediately before genomic DNA was extracted using the Qiagen DNeasy Blood & Tissue Kit. The goal of the human TCR beta sequencing was to check whether lesional vitiligo skin contained specific clones that differed from the clones found in nonlesional skin and blood.

TCR beta chains were amplified from genomic DNA using the immunoSEQ hsTCRB kit. The immunoSEQ service sequenced the TCR beta libraries on an Illumina MiSeq instrument. Under the source paper's analysis protocol: The immunoSEQ Analyzer was used to analyze the repertoire data. Not all clones reach the TCRdb copy of this immuneACCESS table, which keeps in-frame sequences only. Checked studies attribute under half of the gap to unresolved V genes and leave the rest unexplained. That table gives V, J and clone size, and the DNA gave D and trimming. The sample table records more than 70,000 clones; about 91% of these occur just once. The ten most abundant clones make up about 5% of the sample. The CDR3 holds 15 amino acids from the cysteine to the phenylalanine. The only DNA kept is the CDR3, 45 bases in frame from the first base. V was cut back by 5 bases and J by 14 bases, leaving a gap of 27 bases between them. CDR1 SGHTA and CDR2 FQGNSA were looked up in the germline V gene.

Vitiligo counted as stable when lesions had not changed during the previous 6 months. For classification as stable, the absence of confetti depigmentation, a clinical sign of active vitiligo, was additionally required. Patients who had been treated within the previous three months were excluded. PBMCs were isolated from heparinized blood by Ficoll density gradient centrifugation and then flash-frozen. Remarks on this clone: No cognate antigen has been identified for it. Base-call qualities are not available, and no considerably larger clone is one nucleotide away.

What the study reported, not specific to this receptor: Overlap and correlation analysis showed no significant repertoire overlap between biopsies except for each lesion with itself, even within a single patient. No single dominant TCR clone was found, and clonality differed from one vitiligo lesion to another. TCR sequences were not conserved across biopsy sites or patients, suggesting that different T cell clones infiltrate different lesions, described as private specificity. Mechanistic studies in the future are needed to assess how much the detected T cell clones and the human Trm pools versus Tcm pools each contribute.

The sample consisted of blood. The chain was built from TRBV7-2 and TRBJ1-2; the D gene cannot be resolved reliably. The clonotype was recovered from a male donor with vitiligo. The nucleotides read TGTGCCAGCAGCCGAACGACCTCCCGCCGGGTATTGCTTACCTTC. This gives the protein CASSRTTSRRVLLTF. Reference TRBV7-2 and TRBJ1-2 proteins supply the regions before and after the CDR3; the full variable domain is: GAGVSQSPSNKVTEKGKDVELRCDPISGHTALYWYRQSLGQGLEFLIYFQGNSAPDKSGLPSDRFSAERTGGSVSTLTIQRTQQEDSAVYLCASSRTTSRRVLLTFGSGTRLTVV.